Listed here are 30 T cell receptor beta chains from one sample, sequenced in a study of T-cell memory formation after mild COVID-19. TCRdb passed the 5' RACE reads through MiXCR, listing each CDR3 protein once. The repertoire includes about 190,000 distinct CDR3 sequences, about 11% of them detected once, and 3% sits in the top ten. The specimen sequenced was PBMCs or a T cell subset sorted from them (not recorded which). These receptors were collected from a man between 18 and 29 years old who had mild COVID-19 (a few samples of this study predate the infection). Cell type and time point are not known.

CDR3 amino acids: CASSLVKYTDTQYF. CDR3 nucleotide sequence: TGCGCCAGCAGCTTGGTCAAGTACACAGATACGCAGTATTTT. This chain uses TRBV5-1 with TRBJ2-3; D is unclear. The V end was cut by 0 bases, the J end by 2 bases, with 7 bases between. This CDR3 contains 14 residues. Germline V gene sequence: CDR1 SGHRS, CDR2 YFSETQ.

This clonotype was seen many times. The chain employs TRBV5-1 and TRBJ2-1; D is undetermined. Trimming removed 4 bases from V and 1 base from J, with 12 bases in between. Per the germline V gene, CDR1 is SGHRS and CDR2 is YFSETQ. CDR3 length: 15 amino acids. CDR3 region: CASSPKHRSYNEQFF. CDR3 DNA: TGCGCCAGCAGCCCAAAGCACCGATCCTACAATGAGCAGTTCTTC.

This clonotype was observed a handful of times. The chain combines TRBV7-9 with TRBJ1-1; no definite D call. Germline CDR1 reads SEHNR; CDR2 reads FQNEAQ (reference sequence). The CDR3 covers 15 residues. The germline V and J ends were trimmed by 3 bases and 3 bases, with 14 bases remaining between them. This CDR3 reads CASSFTGIPDTEAFF. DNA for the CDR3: TGTGCCAGCAGCTTCACCGGGATTCCGGACACTGAAGCTTTCTTT.

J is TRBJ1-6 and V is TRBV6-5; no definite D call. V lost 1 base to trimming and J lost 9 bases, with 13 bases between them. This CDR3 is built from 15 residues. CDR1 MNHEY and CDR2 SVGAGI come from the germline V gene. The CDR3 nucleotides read TGTGCCAGCAGTTACTACAGCCAACTGGGTTCACCCCTCCACTTT. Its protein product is CASSYYSQLGSPLHF.

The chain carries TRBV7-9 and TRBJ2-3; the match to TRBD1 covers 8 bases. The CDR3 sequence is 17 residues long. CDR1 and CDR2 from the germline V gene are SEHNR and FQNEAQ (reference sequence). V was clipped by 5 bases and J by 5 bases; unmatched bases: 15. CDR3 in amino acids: CASSRWTGRVPIDTQYF. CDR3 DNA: TGTGCCAGCAGCCGATGGACAGGGCGGGTTCCGATAGATACGCAGTATTTT.

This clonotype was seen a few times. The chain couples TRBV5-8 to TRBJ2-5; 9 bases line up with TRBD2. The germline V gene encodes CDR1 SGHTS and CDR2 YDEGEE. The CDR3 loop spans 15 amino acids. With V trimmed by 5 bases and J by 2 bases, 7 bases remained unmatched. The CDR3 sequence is CASRYSGGTQETQYF. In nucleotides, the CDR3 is TGTGCCAGCAGATATAGCGGGGGCACGCAAGAGACCCAGTACTTC.

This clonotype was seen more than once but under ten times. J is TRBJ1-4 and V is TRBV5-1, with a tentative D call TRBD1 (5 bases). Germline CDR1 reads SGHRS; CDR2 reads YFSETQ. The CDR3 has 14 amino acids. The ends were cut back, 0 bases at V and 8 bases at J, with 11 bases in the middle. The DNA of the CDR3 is TGCGCCAGCAGCTTGGGAGGGGACGGCGAAAAACTGTTTTTT. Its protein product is CASSLGGDGEKLFF. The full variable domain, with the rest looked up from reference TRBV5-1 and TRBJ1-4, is KAGVTQTPRYLIKTRGQQVTLSCSPISGHRSVSWYQQTPGQGLQFLFEYFSETQRNKGNFPGRFSGRQFSNSRSEMNVSTLELGDSALYLCASSLGGDGEKLFFGSGTQLSVL.

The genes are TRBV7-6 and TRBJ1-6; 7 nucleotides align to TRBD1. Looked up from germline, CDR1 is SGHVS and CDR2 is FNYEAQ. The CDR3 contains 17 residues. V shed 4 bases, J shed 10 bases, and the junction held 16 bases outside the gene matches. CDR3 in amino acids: CASSSRTGRGDGSPLHF. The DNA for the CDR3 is TGTGCCAGCAGCTCCCGGACAGGCCGGGGGGATGGCTCACCCCTCCACTTT.

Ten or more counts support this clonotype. The CDR3 loop is CASSGPGQGLPGSYEQYF. In DNA, the CDR3 is TGTGCCAGCAGTGGCCCAGGACAGGGCTTGCCAGGCTCCTACGAGCAGTACTTC. The chain couples TRBV6-5 to TRBJ2-7; 8 positions agree with TRBD1. Germline assignment: CDR1 MNHEY and CDR2 SVGAGI. This CDR3 has 18 amino acids. Unmatched junction bases numbered 15, after V lost 5 bases and J lost 0 bases.

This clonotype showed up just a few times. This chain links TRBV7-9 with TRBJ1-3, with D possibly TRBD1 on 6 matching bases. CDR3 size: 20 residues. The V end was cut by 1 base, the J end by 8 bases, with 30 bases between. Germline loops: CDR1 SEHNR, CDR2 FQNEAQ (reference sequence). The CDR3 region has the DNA TGTGCCAGCAGCTTAGATTTCAAGTGGGACATTATTGTTCATGCGGACACCATATATTTT. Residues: CASSLDFKWDIIVHADTIYF.

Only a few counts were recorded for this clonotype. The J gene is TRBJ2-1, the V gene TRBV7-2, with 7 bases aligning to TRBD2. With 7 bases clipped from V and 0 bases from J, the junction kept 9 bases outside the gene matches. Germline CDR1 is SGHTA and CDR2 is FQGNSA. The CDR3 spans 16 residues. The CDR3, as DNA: TGTGCCAGCATCCCCATGGGAGGGAGCTCCTACAATGAGCAGTTCTTC. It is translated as CASIPMGGSSYNEQFF.

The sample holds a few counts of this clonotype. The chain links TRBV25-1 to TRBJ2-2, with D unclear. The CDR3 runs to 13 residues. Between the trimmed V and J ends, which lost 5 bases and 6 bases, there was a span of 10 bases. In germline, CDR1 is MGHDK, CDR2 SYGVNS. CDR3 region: CASSPPGPGELFF. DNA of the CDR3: TGTGCCAGCAGTCCCCCCGGGCCCGGGGAGCTGTTTTTT.

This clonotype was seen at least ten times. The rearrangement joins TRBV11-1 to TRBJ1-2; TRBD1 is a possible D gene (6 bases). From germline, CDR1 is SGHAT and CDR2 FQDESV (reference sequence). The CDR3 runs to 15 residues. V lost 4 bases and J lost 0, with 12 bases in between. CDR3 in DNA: TGTGCCAGCAGCTCCCTCAGGGACACTAACTATGGCTACACCTTC. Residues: CASSSLRDTNYGYTF.

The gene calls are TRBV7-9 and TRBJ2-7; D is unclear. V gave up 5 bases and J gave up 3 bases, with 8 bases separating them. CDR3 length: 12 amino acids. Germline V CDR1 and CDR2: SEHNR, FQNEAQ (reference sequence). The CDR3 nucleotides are TGTGCCAGCAGCACAGAGAGCTACGAGCAGTACTTC. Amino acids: CASSTESYEQYF.

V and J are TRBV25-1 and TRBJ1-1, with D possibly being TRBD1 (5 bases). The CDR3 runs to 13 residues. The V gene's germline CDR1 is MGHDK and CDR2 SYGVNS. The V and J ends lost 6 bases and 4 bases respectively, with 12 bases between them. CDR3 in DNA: TGTGCCAGCAGGAGGGGAGGCGGCACTGAAGCTTTCTTT. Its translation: CASRRGGGTEAFF.

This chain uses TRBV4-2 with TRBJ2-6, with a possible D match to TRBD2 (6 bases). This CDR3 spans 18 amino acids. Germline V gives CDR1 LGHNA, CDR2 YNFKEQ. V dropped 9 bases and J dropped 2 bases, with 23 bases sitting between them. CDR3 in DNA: TGTGCCAGTCGTCAGGAGGAGACTAGGGCAGCTGGGGCCAACGTCCTGACTTTC. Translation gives CASRQEETRAAGANVLTF.

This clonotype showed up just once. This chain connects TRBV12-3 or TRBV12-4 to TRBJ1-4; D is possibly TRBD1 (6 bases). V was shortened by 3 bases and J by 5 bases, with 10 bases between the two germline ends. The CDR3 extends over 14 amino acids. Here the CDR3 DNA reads TGTGCCAGCAGTTTTGGGACATTGAATGAAAAACTGTTTTTT. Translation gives CASSFGTLNEKLFF.

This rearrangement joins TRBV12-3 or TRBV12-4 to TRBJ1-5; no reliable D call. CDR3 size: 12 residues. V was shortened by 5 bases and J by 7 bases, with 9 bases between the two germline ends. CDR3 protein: CASSIRIQPQHF. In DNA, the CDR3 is TGTGCCAGCAGTATCCGGATCCAGCCCCAGCATTTT.

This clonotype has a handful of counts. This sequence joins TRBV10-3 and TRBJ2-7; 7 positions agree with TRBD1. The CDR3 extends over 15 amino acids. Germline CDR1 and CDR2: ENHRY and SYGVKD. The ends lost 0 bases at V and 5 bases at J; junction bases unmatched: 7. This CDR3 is CAISESFLQGNEQYF. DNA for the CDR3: TGTGCCATCAGTGAGTCGTTCCTACAGGGGAACGAGCAGTACTTC.

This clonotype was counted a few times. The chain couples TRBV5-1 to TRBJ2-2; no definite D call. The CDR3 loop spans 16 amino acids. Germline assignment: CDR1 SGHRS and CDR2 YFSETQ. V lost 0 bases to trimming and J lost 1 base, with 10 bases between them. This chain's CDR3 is CASSLELLWNTGELFF. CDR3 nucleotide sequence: TGCGCCAGCAGCTTGGAACTATTATGGAACACCGGGGAGCTGTTTTTT.

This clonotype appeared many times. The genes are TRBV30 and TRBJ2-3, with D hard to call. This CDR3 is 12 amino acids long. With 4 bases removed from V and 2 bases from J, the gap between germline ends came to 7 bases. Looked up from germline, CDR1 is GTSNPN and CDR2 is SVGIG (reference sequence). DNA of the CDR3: TGTGCCTGGAACCGACCCACAGATACGCAGTATTTT. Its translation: CAWNRPTDTQYF.

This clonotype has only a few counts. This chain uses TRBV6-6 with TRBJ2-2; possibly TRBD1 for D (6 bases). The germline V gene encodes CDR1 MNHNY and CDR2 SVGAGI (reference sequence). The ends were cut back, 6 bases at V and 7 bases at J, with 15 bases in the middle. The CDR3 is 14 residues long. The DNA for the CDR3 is TGTGCCAGCAGCTGGATGGGGGCGGGCGGGGAGCTGTTTTTT. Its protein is CASSWMGAGGELFF.

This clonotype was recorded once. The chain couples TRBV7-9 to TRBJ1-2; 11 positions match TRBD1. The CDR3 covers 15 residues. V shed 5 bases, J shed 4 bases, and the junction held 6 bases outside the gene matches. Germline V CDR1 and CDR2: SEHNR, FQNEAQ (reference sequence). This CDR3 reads CASSLGQGASYGYTF. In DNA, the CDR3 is TGTGCCAGCAGCCTAGGACAGGGGGCTAGCTATGGCTACACCTTC.

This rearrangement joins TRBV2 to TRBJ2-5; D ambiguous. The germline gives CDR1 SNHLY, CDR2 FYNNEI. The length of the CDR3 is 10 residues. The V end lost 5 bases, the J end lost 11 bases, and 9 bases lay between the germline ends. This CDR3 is CASSSWVQYF. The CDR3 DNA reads TGTGCCAGCAGTTCCTGGGTACAGTACTTC.

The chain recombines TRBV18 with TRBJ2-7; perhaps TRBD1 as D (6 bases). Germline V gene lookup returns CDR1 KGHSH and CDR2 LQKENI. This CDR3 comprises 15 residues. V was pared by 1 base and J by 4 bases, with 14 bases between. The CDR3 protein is CASSPLQGFGYEQYF. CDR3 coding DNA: TGTGCCAGCTCACCACTTCAGGGGTTCGGGTACGAGCAGTACTTC.

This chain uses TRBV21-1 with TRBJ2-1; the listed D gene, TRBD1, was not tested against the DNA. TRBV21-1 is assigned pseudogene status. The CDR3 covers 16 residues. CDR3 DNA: TGTGCCAGCAGCCTCCGGACATCTATCTCCTACAATGAGCAGTTCTTC. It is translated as CASSLRTSISYNEQFF.

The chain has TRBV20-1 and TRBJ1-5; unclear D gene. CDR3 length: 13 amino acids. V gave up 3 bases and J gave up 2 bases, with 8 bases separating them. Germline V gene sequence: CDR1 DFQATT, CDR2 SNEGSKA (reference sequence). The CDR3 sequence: CSASLTRNQPQHF. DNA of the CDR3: TGCAGTGCTAGCCTGACACGCAATCAGCCCCAGCATTTT.

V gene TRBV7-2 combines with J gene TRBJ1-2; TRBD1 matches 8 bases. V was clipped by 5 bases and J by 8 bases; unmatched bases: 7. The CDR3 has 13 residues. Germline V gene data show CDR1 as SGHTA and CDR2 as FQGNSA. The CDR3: CASSPGQGWGYTF. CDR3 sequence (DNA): TGTGCCAGCAGCCCCGGACAGGGCTGGGGCTACACCTTC.

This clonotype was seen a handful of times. The CDR3 coding sequence is TGTGCCAGCAGCTTTATGCGGGGGGGGCGCACAGATACGCAGTATTTT. It translates to CASSFMRGGRTDTQYF. This rearrangement joins TRBV7-8 to TRBJ2-3; TRBD2 aligns across 9 bases. Germline CDR1 is SGHVS and CDR2 is FQNEAQ. After removal of 3 bases from V and 1 base from J, the junction contained 5 bases not matched to a gene. The CDR3 totals 16 residues. The full variable domain, its missing parts supplied by reference TRBV7-8 and TRBJ2-3, is GAGVSQSPRYKVAKRGQDVALRCDPISGHVSLFWYQQALGQGPEFLTYFQNEAQLDKSGLPSDRFFAERPEGSVSTLKIQRTQQEDSAVYLCASSFMRGGRTDTQYFGPGTRLTVL.

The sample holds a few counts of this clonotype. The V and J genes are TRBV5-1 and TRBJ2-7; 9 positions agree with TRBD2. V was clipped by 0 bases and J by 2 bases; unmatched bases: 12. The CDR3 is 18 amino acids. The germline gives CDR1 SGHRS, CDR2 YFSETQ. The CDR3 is CASSLEGFGGGATYEQYF. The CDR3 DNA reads TGCGCCAGCAGCTTGGAGGGTTTCGGCGGGGGGGCGACCTACGAGCAGTACTTC.